This note documents a single T cell receptor beta chain sequence. Random hexamers primed reverse transcription of about 0.45 to 1 ug RNA. One entry per CDR3 protein, called by TCRdb with MiXCR from the immunoSEQ multiplex PCR reads. The sample has 120,000 to 150,000 distinct CDR3 sequences, roughly 95% seen once. The authors negatively isolated CD8+ and CD4+ T cells and FACS-enriched TEMRA cells. The sample originates from a study of CD8 T cells in Susac syndrome. Germline V gives CDR1 SGHRS, CDR2 YFSETQ. This CDR3 spans 14 amino acids. The V end was cut by 0 bases, the J end by 0 bases, with 6 bases between.

Sample: CD4+ T cells from PBMCs. The chain recombines TRBV5-1 with TRBJ1-1; no firm D call. This TCR was sampled from a human donor in good health. As DNA, the CDR3 is TGCGCCAGCAGCTTGGACTCAGTGAACACTGAAGCTTTCTTT. It codes for CASSLDSVNTEAFF.